This TCR beta chain was sequenced for a study of graft-versus-host responses after intestinal transplantation. To note about this clone: Its target is unknown.

Per germline, CDR1 GTSNPN and CDR2 SVGIG (reference sequence). V was shortened by 2 bases and J by 8 bases, with 22 bases between the two germline ends. This CDR3 is built from 16 residues. Findings of the study overall: The presence of high graft-versus-host to host-versus-graft clonal ratios in allografts characterized patients with graft-donor T cell macrochimerism. GvH clonotypes were identified within recipient marrow, with a subset emerging first in ileum or blood.

Here immunoSEQ multiplex PCR was the method, and the copy in TCRdb shows in-frame clones only, minus some. This repertoire shows about 43,000 clones, 85% to 95% found once; its top ten account for 1.5% to 2%. The sequence was obtained from a human patient who received an intestinal transplant, so some T cells may come from the graft donor. The gene calls are TRBV30 and TRBJ2-1, with D perhaps matching TRBD1 or TRBD2 (5 bases each). The source material was PBMCs, sampled approximately 340 days after intestinal transplant. The CDR3 bases are TGTGCCTGGAGTCCGGGATCGCTAGGCCCCAGGGATGAGCAGTTCTTC. Its protein is CAWSPGSLGPRDEQFF. Full variable domain (rest looked up from reference TRBV30 and TRBJ2-1): SQTIHQWPATLVQPVGSPLSLECTVEGTSNPNLYWYRQAAGRGLQLLFYSVGIGQISSEVPQNLSASRPQDRQFILSSKKLLLSDSGFYLCAWSPGSLGPRDEQFFGPGTRLTVL.